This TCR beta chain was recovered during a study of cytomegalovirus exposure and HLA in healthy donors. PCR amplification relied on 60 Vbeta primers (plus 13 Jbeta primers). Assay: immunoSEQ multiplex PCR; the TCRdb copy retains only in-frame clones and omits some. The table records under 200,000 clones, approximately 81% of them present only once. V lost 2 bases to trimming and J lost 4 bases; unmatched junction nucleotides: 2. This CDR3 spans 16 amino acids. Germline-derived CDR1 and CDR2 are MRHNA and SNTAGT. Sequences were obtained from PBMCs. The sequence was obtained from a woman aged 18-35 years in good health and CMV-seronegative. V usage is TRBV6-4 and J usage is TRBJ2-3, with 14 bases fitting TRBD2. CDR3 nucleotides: TGTGCCAGCAGTGACGGACTAGCGGGGGGAGCAGATACGCAGTATTTT. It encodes CASSDGLAGGADTQYF.